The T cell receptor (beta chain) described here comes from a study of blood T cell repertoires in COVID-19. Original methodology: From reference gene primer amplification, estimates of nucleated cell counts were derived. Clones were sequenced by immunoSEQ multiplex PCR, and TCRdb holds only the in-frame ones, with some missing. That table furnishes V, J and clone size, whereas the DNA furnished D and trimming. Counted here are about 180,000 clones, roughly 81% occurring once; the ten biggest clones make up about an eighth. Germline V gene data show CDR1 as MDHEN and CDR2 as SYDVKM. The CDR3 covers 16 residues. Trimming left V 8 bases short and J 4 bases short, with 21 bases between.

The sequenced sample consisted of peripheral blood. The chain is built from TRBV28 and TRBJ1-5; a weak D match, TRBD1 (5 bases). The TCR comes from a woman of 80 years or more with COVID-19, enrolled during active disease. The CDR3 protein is CASRYQGGAKNQPQHF. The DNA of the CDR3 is TGTGCCAGCCGTTACCAGGGAGGAGCCAAGAATCAGCCCCAGCATTTT.